This T cell receptor beta chain was identified in a study of read filtering for tumor transcriptome and immune sequencing (dated by TCRdb to 2019 to 2021). With regard to the full study: The cohort was composed of 17 to 20 male and 14 female patients, with a mean age of roughly 70 years and an age range of roughly 40 to 80. By revised international staging, eight or nine patients were R-ISS I, over 15 were R-ISS II and more than five were R-ISS III. After DNase treatment, whole-transcriptome libraries were prepared with the TruSeq RNA Access Library Prep Kit. TCR-region mapped reads per sample ranged from about 3.5 to 10.27 million with IR-seq versus only roughly 75 to 1273 with RNA-seq. Using the same bone marrow samples, the study ran both targeted immune repertoire sequencing and bulk whole-transcriptome sequencing and then compared the TCR repertoires from each method. As a main aim, a read-filtering strategy for immune repertoire data was addressed, with the specific question being whether clonotypes supported by a single read should be removed.

Summary of the overall study and its limitations: Rather than purified T cells, the sorted CD138-negative fraction was a mixed bone marrow immune population. The correlation between IR-seq and RNA-seq shared clonotype proportions rose when single-read clonotypes were removed. Compared with RNA-seq, IR-seq captured clonotypes at much greater depth and more reliably, and a smaller IR-seq throughput was enough to identify most of the shared clonotypes. In IR-seq, single-read clonotypes were roughly four fifths of clonotypes but approximately 4% of total reads; in RNA-seq they were about 70% of clonotypes and 35% to 45% of reads.

Bone marrow was sampled from every patient at the time of active disease. Bone marrow mononuclear cells were isolated by Ficoll-Hypaque density gradient centrifugation. To remove myeloma plasma cells, the cells were labeled with CD138 magnetic microbeads on a MACS separator, and CD138-negative cells were then collected by negative selection. Purity of the isolated cells was checked by flow cytometry on an Attune NxT using CD138 antibodies. Total RNA was extracted with TRIzol reagent and quantified with a NanoDrop spectrophotometer. Paired RNA-seq and IR-seq were performed on the CD138-negative bone marrow sample of each patient. Comments on this clonotype: The clone's antigen remains unknown. One junction end disagrees with the germline gene, perhaps due to a read error.

TCR libraries were constructed from approximately 360 ng RNA using the Immunoverse kit, and molecular barcoded adaptors covering alpha/delta and beta/gamma chains were employed. TCR library preparation used the same RNA that went into transcriptome sequencing. An Illumina HiSeq 4000 with 2 x 150 cycles was used to sequence the TCR libraries. In the paper's pipeline: With MiXCR, TCR reads were aligned to human V, D, J and C references and assembled into CDR3 clonotypes, with quality filtering and error correction included. The tcR package in R was used for analysis of clonotype counts and gene usage diversity. For inspection of raw mapping reads, RNA-seq reads were mapped by STAR aligner version 2.5.3a onto GRCh37 of the human genome. IR-seq fastq files were randomly downsampled with Seqtk 1.3 to test the effect of sequencing depth on detected clonotypes. The raw public data were reprocessed by TCRdb itself: fastp quality trimming at Q25, MiXCR clonotype calling, in-frame beta chains only. For every CDR3 protein sequence, its rows merge into one entry that carries the most common genes and DNA. The V and J calls and clone size are TCRdb's, not the authors'. The sample table shows over 45,000 distinct CDR3 sequences, and roughly 20% are seen once. The top ten constitute more than 30% of the sample.

Reading from cysteine to phenylalanine, the CDR3 counts 13 amino acids. Of the read, only the CDR3 DNA is kept; its 39 bases are in frame from base 1. As encoded in the germline V gene (reference sequence), CDR1 is SGHAT while CDR2 is FQDESV. The chain links TRBV11-1 with TRBJ1-1, with no confidently assigned D gene. The receptor was derived from a donor aged 40 or older with multiple myeloma. The specimen was a population of CD138-negative cells sorted from bone marrow. Interpreted using the paper, the cell subset or site label stands for: bone marrow mononuclear cells depleted of CD138+ plasma/myeloma cells by negative magnetic selection. The DNA sequence is TGTGCCAGCAGCTTGGACGGCCACGCTGAACCTTTCTTT. The encoded protein is CASSLDGHAEPFF.